This TCR beta chain derives from a study of graft-versus-host responses after intestinal transplantation. Study-wide background: Transplant recipients had multivisceral, liver-intestinal, or isolated intestinal grafts.

Graft tissue was processed to release intraepithelial and lamina propria lymphocytes. CDR3 length: 15 amino acids. V was pared by 2 bases and J by 4 bases, with 12 bases between. The germline V gene has CDR1 SGHTA and CDR2 FQGTGA. The method was immunoSEQ multiplex PCR; TCRdb's version includes in-frame clones alone and lacks a portion of them. The profile covers approximately 20,000 clones, with around 81% appearing a single time and around 3% taken by the ten largest. The sequence derives from a human patient who received an intestinal transplant, so some T cells may come from the graft donor. J is TRBJ2-1 and V is TRBV7-3, with D tentatively TRBD2 (6 bases). The sequencing here drew on ileum tissue, taken 12 days after intestinal transplant. The CDR3 is CASSLVGGPYNEQFF. CDR3 coding DNA: TGTGCCAGCAGCTTAGTAGGAGGGCCGTACAATGAGCAGTTCTTC.